This is a list of T cell receptor beta chains from one sample in a study of tumor-infiltrating lymphocytes in localized non-small cell lung cancer. Here immunoSEQ multiplex PCR was the method, and the copy in TCRdb shows in-frame clones only, minus some. The repertoire consists of 10,000 to 15,000 clones, with approximately 66% occurring once and the leading ten covering 6% to 9%. The sample consisted of lung tumor tissue. These receptors were collected from a human donor with non-small cell lung cancer. The CDR3 runs from the conserved cysteine through the conserved F or W. Each record gives: D gene, clone size, V gene, J gene, CDR3 DNA, CDR3 protein. D genes are given only for firm matches. Only part of the rows carry a size: once, few, many, or a class if the clone is expanded.

D gene: TRBD1; clone size: -; V gene: TRBV6-1; J gene: TRBJ1-1; CDR3 DNA: TGTGCCAGCAGTGAAGGGGACAGGGGTGAAGCTTTCTTT; CDR3 protein: CASSEGDRGEAFF
D gene: -; clone size: -; V gene: TRBV18; J gene: TRBJ2-1; CDR3 DNA: TGTGCCAGCTCACCGGGAAGGGGCCTAAACAATGAGCAGTTCTTC; CDR3 protein: CASSPGRGLNNEQFF
D gene: -; clone size: -; V gene: TRBV2; J gene: TRBJ2-7; CDR3 DNA: TGTGCCAGCTGGAGGGGTTCCTACGAGCAGTACTTC; CDR3 protein: CASWRGSYEQYF
D gene: -; clone size: -; V gene: TRBV6-6; J gene: TRBJ1-2; CDR3 DNA: TGTGCCAGCAGTCCCCGAGGCTATGGCTACACCTTC; CDR3 protein: CASSPRGYGYTF
D gene: -; clone size: medium-sized; V gene: TRBV5-4; J gene: TRBJ2-5; CDR3 DNA: TGTGCCAGCAGCTTGGCGGCCGGGAAAGAGACCCAGTACTTC; CDR3 protein: CASSLAAGKETQYF
D gene: TRBD1; clone size: -; V gene: TRBV30; J gene: TRBJ1-2; CDR3 DNA: TGTGCCTGGAGTGTCCGTACAGGGGATGACTACACCTTC; CDR3 protein: CAWSVRTGDDYTF
D gene: TRBD2; clone size: -; V gene: TRBV4-1; J gene: TRBJ2-1; CDR3 DNA: TGCGCCAGCAGCCAAGTGGCTAGCGGGAGGGAGGGGAATGAGCAGTTCTTC; CDR3 protein: CASSQVASGREGNEQFF
D gene: TRBD1; clone size: -; V gene: TRBV11-2; J gene: TRBJ1-1; CDR3 DNA: TGTGCCAGCAGCTTAGATGGGCAGGGGGCTCTCACTGAAGCTTTCTTT; CDR3 protein: CASSLDGQGALTEAFF
D gene: -; clone size: once; V gene: TRBV5-8; J gene: TRBJ2-2; CDR3 DNA: TGTGCCAGCAGTGGTTGGATCGCGAACACCGGGGAGCTGTTTTTT; CDR3 protein: CASSGWIANTGELFF
D gene: -; clone size: -; V gene: TRBV5-1; J gene: TRBJ2-5; CDR3 DNA: TGCGCCAGCAGCTTGGTCCGCCAAGAGACCCAGTACTTC; CDR3 protein: CASSLVRQETQYF
D gene: TRBD2; clone size: -; V gene: TRBV11-1; J gene: TRBJ2-1; CDR3 DNA: TGTGCCAGCAGCCTGGGACTAGCGGGAAGGAATGAGCAGTTCTTC; CDR3 protein: CASSLGLAGRNEQFF
D gene: -; clone size: -; V gene: TRBV11-2; J gene: TRBJ2-3; CDR3 DNA: TGTGCCAGCAGCTTAATCAGTAGCAGCTTCACAGATACGCAGTATTTT; CDR3 protein: CASSLISSSFTDTQYF
D gene: TRBD1; clone size: -; V gene: TRBV30; J gene: TRBJ2-1; CDR3 DNA: TGTGCCTGGACCCCCTGGACAGGGACAAATGAGCAGTTCTTC; CDR3 protein: CAWTPWTGTNEQFF
D gene: -; clone size: medium-sized; V gene: TRBV7-9; J gene: TRBJ2-2; CDR3 DNA: TGTGCCAGCAGCCCCCTAAAAGGGGGGGAGCTGTTTTTT; CDR3 protein: CASSPLKGGELFF
D gene: TRBD1; clone size: -; V gene: TRBV5-5; J gene: TRBJ2-1; CDR3 DNA: TGTGCCAGCAGCTTGGGGACAGGGGGCAATGAGCAGTTCTTC; CDR3 protein: CASSLGTGGNEQFF
D gene: -; clone size: -; V gene: TRBV28; J gene: TRBJ2-7; CDR3 DNA: TGTGCCAGCAGTCTTGTGGGGACACTGGGCGAGCAGTACTTC; CDR3 protein: CASSLVGTLGEQYF
D gene: -; clone size: -; V gene: TRBV30; J gene: TRBJ2-5; CDR3 DNA: TGTGCCTTTGACAGAGGGATCGGAGAGACCCAGTACTTC; CDR3 protein: CAFDRGIGETQYF
D gene: -; clone size: -; V gene: TRBV4-2; J gene: TRBJ1-2; CDR3 DNA: TGTGCCAGCAGCGAGACGCGCAAAGGTTCCTATGGCTACACCTTC; CDR3 protein: CASSETRKGSYGYTF
D gene: TRBD1; clone size: -; V gene: TRBV19; J gene: TRBJ1-1; CDR3 DNA: TGTGCCAGTAGTATAGGACAGGGGGCAGCTGGGACTGAAGCTTTCTTT; CDR3 protein: CASSIGQGAAGTEAFF
D gene: -; clone size: -; V gene: TRBV4-1; J gene: TRBJ2-6; CDR3 DNA: TGCGCCAGCAGCCGGGTAGCGCGCTCTGGGGCCAACGTCCTGACTTTC; CDR3 protein: CASSRVARSGANVLTF
D gene: -; clone size: once; V gene: TRBV30; J gene: TRBJ1-2; CDR3 DNA: TGTGCCGGCCGGACAGTCTATGGCTACACCTTC; CDR3 protein: CAGRTVYGYTF
D gene: -; clone size: medium-sized; V gene: TRBV19; J gene: TRBJ1-5; CDR3 DNA: TGTGCCAGTAGTATAGGATCCGGACCGCGCAATCAGCCCCAGCATTTT; CDR3 protein: CASSIGSGPRNQPQHF
D gene: -; clone size: -; V gene: TRBV19; J gene: TRBJ2-5; CDR3 DNA: TGTGCCAGTAGTATGGGGACCTCGGCCCAAGAGACCCAGTACTTC; CDR3 protein: CASSMGTSAQETQYF
D gene: -; clone size: -; V gene: TRBV14; J gene: TRBJ1-1; CDR3 DNA: TGTGCCAGCAGCCAAGATGACGGGTGGGACACTGAAGCTTTCTTT; CDR3 protein: CASSQDDGWDTEAFF
D gene: TRBD1; clone size: few; V gene: TRBV10-3; J gene: TRBJ1-2; CDR3 DNA: TGTGCCATCCGGACAGGGGAGAGTAGATATGGCTACACCTTC; CDR3 protein: CAIRTGESRYGYTF
D gene: -; clone size: -; V gene: TRBV5-1; J gene: TRBJ2-5; CDR3 DNA: TGCGCCAGCAGCGGGGGACCTGAAGAGACCCAGTACTTC; CDR3 protein: CASSGGPEETQYF
D gene: -; clone size: few; V gene: TRBV19; J gene: TRBJ2-7; CDR3 DNA: TGTGCCAGTAGTGAGGGGAGAGGTTATTCCTACGAGCAGTACTTC; CDR3 protein: CASSEGRGYSYEQYF
D gene: -; clone size: -; V gene: TRBV7-2; J gene: TRBJ2-1; CDR3 DNA: TGTGCCAGCAGCTTACTGCCGGGATACAATGAGCAGTTCTTC; CDR3 protein: CASSLLPGYNEQFF
D gene: TRBD1; clone size: -; V gene: TRBV7-9; J gene: TRBJ2-7; CDR3 DNA: TGTGCCAGCAGCTTATACTTGGACAGGACCTACGAGCAGTACTTC; CDR3 protein: CASSLYLDRTYEQYF
D gene: -; clone size: -; V gene: TRBV5-1; J gene: TRBJ2-7; CDR3 DNA: TGCGCCAGCAGCTTGGATTTCAGGGAGCGATCCTACGAGCAGTACTTC; CDR3 protein: CASSLDFRERSYEQYF
D gene: -; clone size: -; V gene: TRBV2; J gene: TRBJ1-2; CDR3 DNA: TGTGCCAGCACGGCCGGATCCTATGGCTACACCTTC; CDR3 protein: CASTAGSYGYTF
D gene: TRBD2; clone size: -; V gene: TRBV2; J gene: TRBJ2-3; CDR3 DNA: TGTGCCAGCAGTGTACTAGCGGGTCCCAGCACAGATACGCAGTATTTT; CDR3 protein: CASSVLAGPSTDTQYF
D gene: -; clone size: -; V gene: TRBV30; J gene: TRBJ1-4; CDR3 DNA: TGTGCCTGGACAACAGGGTTAACTAATGAAAAACTGTTTTTT; CDR3 protein: CAWTTGLTNEKLFF
D gene: -; clone size: -; V gene: TRBV6-1; J gene: TRBJ2-1; CDR3 DNA: TGTGCCATCGCCCAGGGTCCCCCCTCCTACAATGAGCAGTTCTTC; CDR3 protein: CAIAQGPPSYNEQFF
D gene: -; clone size: -; V gene: TRBV29-1; J gene: TRBJ1-1; CDR3 DNA: TGCAGCGTAGGGTTGGAGTCGAAGTACACTGAAGCTTTCTTT; CDR3 protein: CSVGLESKYTEAFF
D gene: -; clone size: -; V gene: TRBV14; J gene: TRBJ2-3; CDR3 DNA: TGTGCCAGCAGCCCGCTCGCATGGACAGATACGCAGTATTTT; CDR3 protein: CASSPLAWTDTQYF